This TCR beta chain was identified during a study of CD8 T cells in ankylosing spondylitis. Study outcomes and limitations: Seemingly characteristic of ankylosing spondylitis blood was a TCR beta motif consisting of roughly 8 highly homologous variants. Some of the motif variants had earlier been found in reactive arthritis patients' fluid and blood.

This clonotype was recorded a few times. As yet, its antigen is unknown. Quantitative 5'-RACE with molecular barcodes produced the TCR beta libraries. TCRdb called the 5' RACE reads again in MiXCR, with one record for every CDR3 protein. The data hold fewer than 550,000 distinct CDR3 sequences, with over 4% observed a single time. The J segment lost 6 bases and the V segment lost 2 bases, leaving 7 bases of the junction unmatched. The CDR3 sequence is 15 residues long. Germline values: CDR1 SGHVS, CDR2 FQNEAQ. This receptor was obtained from a male donor with ankylosing spondylitis. This chain links TRBV7-8 with TRBJ2-5, with TRBD1 identical over 9 bases. Sequenced input: blood, either unsorted or a sorted T cell fraction (not recorded which). The CDR3 region is CASSLTTGTGKTQYF. CDR3 bases: TGTGCCAGCAGCTTAACAACCGGGACAGGGAAGACCCAGTACTTC.